This T cell receptor (beta chain) was obtained from a study of breast tumors, draining lymph nodes, adjacent tissues. Study-level results: Luminal-like breast cancer showed significantly higher tumor–nontumor repertoire similarity than basal-like. Data fit most tumor T cells coming from lymph node, expanding in tumor. Tumor repertoires ranked between lymph nodes and nontumor tissue in diversity, with V and J gene preferences. The lymph node origin of tumor T cells was framed as consistent with a hypothesis, not demonstrated.

This clonotype has ten or more counts. Its target is not known. V dropped 0 bases and J dropped 9 bases, with 9 bases sitting between them. The V gene's germline CDR1 is MGHRA and CDR2 YSYEKL. The CDR3 runs 13 residues. MiXCR, applied by TCRdb to the multiplex PCR reads, yields one record per CDR3 protein. The sample yields approximately 47,000 distinct CDR3 sequences, 23% seen once. This TCR was sampled from a female donor with breast cancer. Some clones in this sample may be carry-over from other donors' samples. The gene calls are TRBV4-1 and TRBJ1-3; no clear D gene. The specimen sequenced was breast tumor tissue. The CDR3: CASSQDFLSTIYF. CDR3 bases: TGCGCCAGCAGCCAAGATTTTCTATCCACCATATATTTT.